This T cell receptor beta chain was captured by sequencing in a study of blood T cell repertoires in COVID-19. For the study at large: Sites across the United States, Italy and Spain contributed samples from acute and convalescent COVID-19. PBMCs, B-cell-depleted T cells, or T cells provided the cDNA or gDNA that made up the material.

The authors' processing: The assay estimated nucleated cells by amplifying reference gene primers. Only in-frame clones appear in the TCRdb table, and some are missing; sequencing was by immunoSEQ multiplex PCR. That table furnishes V, J and clone size, whereas the DNA furnished D and trimming. The sample shows just over 250,000 clones, about 87% of them seen only once. V gave up 3 bases and J gave up 1 base; unmatched junction bases: 11. The CDR3 consists of 17 residues. Germline CDR1 reads SNHLY; CDR2 reads FYNNEI. This chain links TRBV2 with TRBJ2-5; 7 bases are a match to TRBD1. Source material: peripheral blood. This TCR was recovered from a man aged 60-69 years who had recovered from COVID-19. CDR3 in amino acids: CASSDLRVAGGQETQYF. The CDR3, as DNA: TGTGCCAGCAGTGATTTGCGAGTGGCAGGGGGCCAAGAGACCCAGTACTTC.